A single TCR beta chain is shown here with its context. Enrolled during active infection, Seattle patients were then followed longitudinally. The record originates from a study of blood T cell repertoires in COVID-19. Study overall: The United States, Italy and Spain provided the acute and convalescent COVID-19 samples. T cells, B-cell-depleted T cells, or PBMCs provided the cDNA or gDNA that served as material.

TCRdb's table, derived via immunoSEQ multiplex PCR, lists solely in-frame clones and lacks some. The sample shows roughly 230,000 clones, 90% of them seen only once. This CDR3 has 18 amino acids. The sequencing sample was made of peripheral blood. The rearrangement joins TRBV21-1 to TRBJ1-1; the table's D call, TRBD1, was not checked against the DNA. TRBV21-1 is a pseudogene locus. This sequence originates from a woman aged 55-69 years with COVID-19, enrolled during active disease. The CDR3 region has the DNA TGTGCCAGCAGCCACTGGGGGGCAGGGGGCATGGTGAACACTGAAGCTTTCTTT. Its protein product is CASSHWGAGGMVNTEAFF.